This record looks at one TCR beta chain sequence and its context. The entry originates in a study of cytomegalovirus exposure and HLA in healthy donors. Primers included in the PCR were 60 Vbeta and 13 Jbeta primers. Assay used: immunoSEQ multiplex PCR; TCRdb lists only in-frame clones, some missing. The sample lists roughly 100,000 clones, more than 80% seen once, with about 3.7% in the top ten. Germline loops: CDR1 MNHNY, CDR2 SVGAGI (reference sequence). The V and J ends lost 2 bases and 2 bases respectively, with 9 bases between them. This CDR3 has 14 amino acids. This TCR derives from a man under 40 in good health and CMV-seronegative. Sequencing was performed on PBMCs. The chain is built from TRBV6-6 and TRBJ1-2, with D maybe TRBD1 (5 bases). CDR3 amino acids: CASSYIGANYGYTF. DNA for the CDR3: TGTGCCAGCAGTTACATTGGGGCGAACTATGGCTACACCTTC.